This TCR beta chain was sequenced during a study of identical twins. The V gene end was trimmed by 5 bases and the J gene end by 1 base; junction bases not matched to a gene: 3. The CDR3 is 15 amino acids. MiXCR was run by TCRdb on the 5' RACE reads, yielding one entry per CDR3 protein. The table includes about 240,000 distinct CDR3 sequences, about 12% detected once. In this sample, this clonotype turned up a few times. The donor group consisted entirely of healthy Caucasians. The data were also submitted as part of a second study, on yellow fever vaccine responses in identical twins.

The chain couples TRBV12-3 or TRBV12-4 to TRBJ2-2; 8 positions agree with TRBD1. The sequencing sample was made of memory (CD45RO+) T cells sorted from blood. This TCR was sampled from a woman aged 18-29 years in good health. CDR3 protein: CASSLRGRNTGELFF. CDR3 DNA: TGTGCCAGCAGTCTCAGGGGGCGGAACACCGGGGAGCTGTTTTTT.